The clone carrying this T cell receptor (beta chain) was detected a few times. Time point denoted: patch test 1, 2 weeks after DPC sensitization. The treatment is: therapeutic diphenylcyclopropenone sensitization with weekly scalp DPC. Blood collection happened ahead of applying each patch test. Alopecia patients, 18 to 70 years old and DPC-suitable, served as donors. This specimen comes from a study of human T cells and chemical hapten exposure. Study at large: Sensitization employed 2% DPC on approximately 2 cm by approximately 2 cm of upper inner arm skin.

Trimming removed 1 base from V and 0 bases from J, with 6 bases in between. The CDR3 sequence is 14 residues long. Germline CDR1 reads SGHTA; CDR2 reads FQGNSA. It was the library that attached unique molecular identifiers to individual cDNA molecules. TCRdb re-derived calls from the RACE reads in MiXCR, one entry per CDR3 protein. Of about 120,000 distinct CDR3 sequences listed, roughly an eighth were seen once; the top ten hold 0.92%. The chain employs TRBV7-2 and TRBJ2-5, with D unresolved. Sequencing used whole blood, obtained in connection with sensitization to the hapten diphenylcyclopropenone (DPC). This clonotype was obtained from a man younger than 35 with alopecia areata. Some clones in this sample may be carry-over from other donors' samples. The CDR3 DNA reads as TGTGCCAGCAGCTTAGTTATTAACCAAGAGACCCAGTACTTC. Translated, it gives CASSLVINQETQYF.